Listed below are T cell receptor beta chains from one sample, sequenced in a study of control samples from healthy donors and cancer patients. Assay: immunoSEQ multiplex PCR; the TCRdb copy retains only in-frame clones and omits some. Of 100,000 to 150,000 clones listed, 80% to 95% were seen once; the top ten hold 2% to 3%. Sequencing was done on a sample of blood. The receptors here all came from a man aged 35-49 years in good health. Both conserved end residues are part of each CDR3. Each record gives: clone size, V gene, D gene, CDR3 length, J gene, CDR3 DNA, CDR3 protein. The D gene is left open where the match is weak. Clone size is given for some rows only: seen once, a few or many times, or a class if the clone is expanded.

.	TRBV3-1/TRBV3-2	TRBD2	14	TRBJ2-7	TGTGCCAGCAGCCCGACTAGCAACCATTACGAGCAGTACTTC	CASSPTSNHYEQYF
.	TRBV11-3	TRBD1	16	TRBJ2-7	TGTGCCAGCAGCAGATCCTCCGGGACAGGGTTACACGAGCAGTACTTC	CASSRSSGTGLHEQYF
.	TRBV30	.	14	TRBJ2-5	TGTGCCTGGAGTGTATCGCCAGGGATGGAGACCCAGTACTTC	CAWSVSPGMETQYF
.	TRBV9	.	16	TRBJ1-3	TGTGCCAGCAGCGTAGGGAGGGCCTCCTCTGGAAACACCATATATTTT	CASSVGRASSGNTIYF
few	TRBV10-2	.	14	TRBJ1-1	TGCGCCAGCATCTTCGGAACAGCGAACACTGAAGCTTTCTTT	CASIFGTANTEAFF
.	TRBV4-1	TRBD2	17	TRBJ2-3	TGCGCCAGCAGCCAAGATCTGACTAGCGGGGTGGCAGATACGCAGTATTTT	CASSQDLTSGVADTQYF
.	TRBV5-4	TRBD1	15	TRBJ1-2	TGTGCCAGCAGCTCCCGGGACAGGGGTAACTATGGCTACACCTTC	CASSSRDRGNYGYTF
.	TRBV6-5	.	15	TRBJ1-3	TGTGCCAGCAGTTACTCTTCGTTCTCTGGAAACACCATATATTTT	CASSYSSFSGNTIYF
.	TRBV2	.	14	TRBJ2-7	TGTGCCAGCAGGACCGAGACAGGCTCCTACGAGCAGTACTTC	CASRTETGSYEQYF
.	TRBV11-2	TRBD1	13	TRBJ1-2	TGTGCCAGCAGTCGAGGGGGCCTCTATGGCTACACCTTC	CASSRGGLYGYTF
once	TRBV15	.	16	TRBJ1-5	TGTGCCACCAGCAGAGTCGGGGGCAGGGGCAATCAGCCCCAGCATTTT	CATSRVGGRGNQPQHF
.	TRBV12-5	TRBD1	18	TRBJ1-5	TGTGCTAGTGGTCCAGCGCCAGGGGGCGCATTTCCCCATCAGCCCCAGCATTTT	CASGPAPGGAFPHQPQHF
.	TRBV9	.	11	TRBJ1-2	TGTGCCAGCATCTGGGACTATGGCTACACCTTC	CASIWDYGYTF
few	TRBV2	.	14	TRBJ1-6	TGTGCCAGCATATCCGGAGAGCATAATTCACCCCTCCACTTT	CASISGEHNSPLHF
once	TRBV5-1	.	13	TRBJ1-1	TGCGCCAGCAGCTTGGAAGGCGGAGGGAGTGCTTTCTTT	CASSLEGGGSAFF
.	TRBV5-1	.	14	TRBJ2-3	TGCGCCAGCAGCTTGGCTCTGATCACAGATACGCAGTATTTT	CASSLALITDTQYF
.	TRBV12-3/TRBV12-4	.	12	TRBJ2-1	TGTGCCAGCAGGGGGGCTCACTTTGAGCAGTTCTTC	CASRGAHFEQFF
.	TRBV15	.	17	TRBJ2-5	TGTGCCACCAGCAGATCCCCACGAGGGGGGACCCAAGAGACCCAGTACTTC	CATSRSPRGGTQETQYF
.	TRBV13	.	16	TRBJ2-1	TGTGCCAGCAGCTTACGGTTCTGGGGACATCGTAATGAGCAGTTCTTC	CASSLRFWGHRNEQFF
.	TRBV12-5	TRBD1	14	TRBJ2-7	TGTGCTAGTGGGGTAGGACAGGTGACCTACGAGCAGTACTTC	CASGVGQVTYEQYF
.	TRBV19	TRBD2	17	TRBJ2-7	TGTGCCAGTAGTACCCCTTTACTAGCGGGGGGTCTTTACGAGCAGTACTTC	CASSTPLLAGGLYEQYF
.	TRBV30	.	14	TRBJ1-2	TGTGCCTGGAGTAACCAGGGACTAGGGGGGGGCTACACCTTC	CAWSNQGLGGGYTF
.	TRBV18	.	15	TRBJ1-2	TGTGCCAGCTCACTAGCCGGGACAAAAGAATATGGCTACACCTTC	CASSLAGTKEYGYTF
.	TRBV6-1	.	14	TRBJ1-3	TGTGCCAGCAGTGACGGGACAACAGGAAACACCATATATTTT	CASSDGTTGNTIYF
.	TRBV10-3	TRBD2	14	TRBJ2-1	TGTGCCATCGGGGGGAGGGGAACCTACAATGAGCAGTTCTTC	CAIGGRGTYNEQFF
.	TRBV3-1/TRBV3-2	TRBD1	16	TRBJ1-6	TGTGCCAGCAGCCAAGTAACAGGGGTAGGTAATTCACCCCTCCACTTT	CASSQVTGVGNSPLHF
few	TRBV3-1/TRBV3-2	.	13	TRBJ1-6	TGTGCCAGCAGCCCTAGGCGGGGGCTGGCCCTCCACTTT	CASSPRRGLALHF
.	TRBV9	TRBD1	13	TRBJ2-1	TGTGCCAGCAGCGGGACAGGGGGCAATGAGCAGTTCTTC	CASSGTGGNEQFF
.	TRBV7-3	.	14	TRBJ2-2	TGTGCCAGCAGCCTCAGACCTACGACCGGGGAGCTGTTTTTT	CASSLRPTTGELFF
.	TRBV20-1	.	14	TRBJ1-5	TGCAGTGCTGGTGGGCCAGCGAGCAATCAGCCCCAGCATTTT	CSAGGPASNQPQHF
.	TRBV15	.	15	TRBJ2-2	TGTGCCACCAGCCCCCGTCGGGGAGACACCGGGGAGCTGTTTTTT	CATSPRRGDTGELFF
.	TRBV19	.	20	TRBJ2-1	TGTGCCAGTAGTATATTTCCCCTCTCCCAACAAGCGGGCCAAAGGAATGAGCAGTTCTTC	CASSIFPLSQQAGQRNEQFF
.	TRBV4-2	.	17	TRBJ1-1	TGTGCCAGCAGCCAAGTAAATCGTTTTCGGGGGCTGTCTGAAGCTTTCTTT	CASSQVNRFRGLSEAFF
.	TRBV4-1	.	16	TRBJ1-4	TGCGCCAGCAGCCAAGACGCAACTGCAACTAATGAAAAACTGTTTTTT	CASSQDATATNEKLFF
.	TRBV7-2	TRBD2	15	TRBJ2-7	TGTGCCAGCAGCACTAGCGGAAAAAGCTCCTACGAGCAGTACTTC	CASSTSGKSSYEQYF
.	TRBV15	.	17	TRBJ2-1	TGTGCCACCAGCAGAGGGTTCATGAGGGGGGGCAGGAATGAGCAGTTCTTC	CATSRGFMRGGRNEQFF
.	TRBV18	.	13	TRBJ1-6	TGTGCCAGCTCACCTAGAGGGGATTCACCCCTCCACTTT	CASSPRGDSPLHF
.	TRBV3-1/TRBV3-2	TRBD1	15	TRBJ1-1	TGTGCCAGCAGCGTCCATCAGGGGGATGTCGCTGAAGCTTTCTTT	CASSVHQGDVAEAFF
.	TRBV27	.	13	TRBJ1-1	TGTGCCAGCAGTTCGACAGGGAACACTGAAGCTTTCTTT	CASSSTGNTEAFF
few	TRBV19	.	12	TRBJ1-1	TGTGCCAGTAGTCCACGGGATCTGGGAGCTTTCTTT	CASSPRDLGAFF
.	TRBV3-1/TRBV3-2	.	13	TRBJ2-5	TGTGCCAGCAGCCTCCAACCCCAAGAGACCCAGTACTTC	CASSLQPQETQYF
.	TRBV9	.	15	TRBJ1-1	TGTGCCAGCAGCCCAACCCAATGGTCGAGCACTGAAGCTTTCTTT	CASSPTQWSSTEAFF
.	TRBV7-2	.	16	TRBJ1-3	TGTGCCAGCAGCTTAGCAGGGACCGCTCGTCGAAACACCATATATTTT	CASSLAGTARRNTIYF
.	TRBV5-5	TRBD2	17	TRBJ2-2	TGTGCCAGCAGCTTGGGGTTAGGGACTAGCCAAACCGGGGAGCTGTTTTTT	CASSLGLGTSQTGELFF
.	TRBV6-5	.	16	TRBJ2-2	TGTGCCAGCAGTTGGAGGGGGCCGGCGAACACCGGGGAGCTGTTTTTT	CASSWRGPANTGELFF
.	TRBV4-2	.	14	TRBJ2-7	TGTGCCAGCAGCCAAACCCGGGGTTGGGACGAGCAGTACTTC	CASSQTRGWDEQYF
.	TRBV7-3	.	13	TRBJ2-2	TGTGCCAGCAGCCGGTCCGCCACCGGGGAGCTGTTTTTT	CASSRSATGELFF
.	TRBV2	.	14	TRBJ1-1	TGTGCCAGCAGTGAACAAGGGGGACCCACTGAAGCTTTCTTT	CASSEQGGPTEAFF
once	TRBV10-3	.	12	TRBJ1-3	TGTGCCATCAGTCCCCTCTCTGACACCATATATTTT	CAISPLSDTIYF
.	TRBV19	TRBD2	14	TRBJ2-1	TGTGCCAGTAGTATAGTACTAGCGAACAATGAGCAGTTCTTC	CASSIVLANNEQFF